These 12 T cell receptor beta chains originate from one sample sequenced in a study of blood T cell repertoires in COVID-19. Measured with immunoSEQ multiplex PCR; TCRdb has only the in-frame clones, and not every one. This table has over 200,000 clones, approximately 83% appearing once. Material: peripheral blood. Source of these receptors: a woman in her 30s who had recovered from COVID-19.

CDR3 coding DNA: TGTGCTAGTGGTTTACAGGTAATGAACACTGAAGCTTTCTTT. Translated, it gives CASGLQVMNTEAFF. The rearrangement joins TRBV12-5 to TRBJ1-1, with D possibly matching TRBD1 (5 bases). Trimming shortened V by 3 bases and J by 0 bases, and 8 bases separated the two germline ends. CDR3 size: 14 residues. Germline V lookup: CDR1 LGHNT, CDR2 FRNRAP.

The V call is TRBV5-1, the J call TRBJ1-1; unclear D gene. Trimming shortened V by 2 bases and J by 1 base, and 6 bases separated the two germline ends. Germline values: CDR1 SGHRS, CDR2 YFSETQ. The length of the CDR3 is 13 residues. This CDR3 reads CASSLLKNTEAFF. The CDR3 bases are TGCGCCAGCAGCTTACTAAAGAACACTGAAGCTTTCTTT.

The chain links TRBV11-3 to TRBJ2-3; 8 bases align to TRBD1. From germline, CDR1 is SGHNT and CDR2 YENEEA. V shed 1 base, J shed 3 bases, and the junction held 6 bases outside the gene matches. The length of the CDR3 is 16 residues. CDR3 loop: CASSLGGQGWTDTQYF. Here the CDR3 DNA reads TGTGCCAGCAGCTTAGGAGGACAGGGTTGGACAGATACGCAGTATTTT.

This chain links TRBV29-1 with TRBJ2-3, with 10 bases that match TRBD2. V lost 1 base to trimming and J lost 3 bases; unmatched junction nucleotides: 7. The germline gives CDR1 SQVTM, CDR2 ANQGSEA. This CDR3 comprises 16 residues. The CDR3 is CSVEGLAGVPTDTQYF. Here the CDR3 DNA reads TGCAGCGTTGAAGGGCTAGCGGGGGTTCCGACAGATACGCAGTATTTT.

This chain connects TRBV7-2 to TRBJ2-1, with D possibly being TRBD1 (9 bases). The germline V and J ends were trimmed by 7 bases and 4 bases, with 17 bases remaining between them. The germline CDR1 and CDR2 sequences are SGHTA and FQGNSA. The CDR3 extends over 15 amino acids. DNA of the CDR3: TGTGCCAGCACCGCGGGGGGACAGGGTTACAATGAGCAGTTCTTC. This sequence encodes CASTAGGQGYNEQFF.

This chain links TRBV9 with TRBJ1-2; D is unresolved. CDR3 length equals 13 residues. V lost 3 bases to trimming and J lost 5 bases, with 11 bases between them. Germline-derived CDR1 and CDR2 are SGDLS and YYNGEE. The CDR3, as DNA: TGTGCCAGCAGCGACAGTGGTGGGTATGGCTACACCTTC. It translates to CASSDSGGYGYTF.

As concerns this clone: The sample contains more than one DNA sequence encoding this CDR3. The chain recombines TRBV12-3 or TRBV12-4 with TRBJ1-2; D is ambiguous. V was pared by 2 bases and J by 4 bases, with 8 bases between. CDR3 length: 13 residues. CDR3 bases: TGTGCCAGCAGTTTACAGGATTCCTATGGCTACACCTTC. Translating gives CASSLQDSYGYTF.

This rearrangement joins TRBV9 to TRBJ2-1; tentatively, D is TRBD2 (7 bases). There are 16 residues in the CDR3. In germline, CDR1 is SGDLS, CDR2 YYNGEE. The V end lost 0 bases, the J end lost 5 bases, and 15 bases lay between the germline ends. CDR3 bases: TGTGCCAGCAGCGTAGACGGCGGGGGCCTGGACAATGAGCAGTTCTTC. It is translated as CASSVDGGGLDNEQFF. Variable domain in full (rest from reference TRBV9 and TRBJ2-1): DSGVTQTPKHLITATGQRVTLRCSPRSGDLSVYWYQQSLDQGLQFLIQYYNGEERAKGNILERFSAQQFPDLHSELNLSSLELGDSALYFCASSVDGGGLDNEQFFGPGTRLTVL.

The CDR3 DNA reads TGCAGCGTCGGGACATCAAACACCATATATTTT. Its translation: CSVGTSNTIYF. The chain employs TRBV29-1 and TRBJ1-3; D is possibly TRBD1 (6 bases). Germline-derived CDR1 and CDR2 are SQVTM and ANQGSEA. V was pared by 6 bases and J by 6 bases, with 9 bases between. The CDR3 sequence is 11 residues long.

In this sample, this clone turned up a few times. V is TRBV7-9 and J is TRBJ2-2; no clear D gene. Germline CDR1 reads SEHNR; CDR2 reads FQNEAQ (reference sequence). V lost 2 bases and J lost 5, with 12 bases in between. The CDR3 runs to 15 residues. As DNA, the CDR3 is TGTGCCAGCAGCTTACAATTGTCGAGGACCGGGGAGCTGTTTTTT. Protein product: CASSLQLSRTGELFF.

This clone was seen a single time. This chain links TRBV5-1 with TRBJ2-1; TRBD2 agrees at 14 bases. The germline CDR1 and CDR2 sequences are SGHRS and YFSETQ. The V gene end was trimmed by 1 base and the J gene end by 9 bases; junction bases not matched to a gene: 15. The CDR3 loop spans 19 amino acids. The CDR3 region has the DNA TGCGCCAGCAGCTTGCCTGGACTAGCGGGGGGCCACCCCGCGGGTGAGCAGTTCTTC. Amino acid sequence: CASSLPGLAGGHPAGEQFF. Together with reference TRBV5-1 and TRBJ2-1, the CDR3 gives the full variable domain: KAGVTQTPRYLIKTRGQQVTLSCSPISGHRSVSWYQQTPGQGLQFLFEYFSETQRNKGNFPGRFSGRQFSNSRSEMNVSTLELGDSALYLCASSLPGLAGGHPAGEQFFGPGTRLTVL.

This chain connects TRBV19 to TRBJ1-5; the D gene is possibly TRBD1 (6 bases). Between the trimmed V and J ends, which lost 10 bases and 0 bases, there was a span of 22 bases. This CDR3 contains 17 residues. The germline CDR1 and CDR2 sequences are LNHDA and SQIVND (reference sequence). As DNA, the CDR3 is TGTGCCACCGCACCCTACGGGGGGCGAAGTAGCAATCAGCCCCAGCATTTT. Translated: CATAPYGGRSSNQPQHF.